Listed below are T cell receptor beta chains from one sample, sequenced in a study of CD8 T cells in Susac syndrome. TCRdb called the immunoSEQ multiplex PCR reads again in MiXCR, with one record for every CDR3 protein. The repertoire holds about 76,000 distinct CDR3 sequences, with more than 85% as singletons. Specimen: CD8+ T cells from PBMCs. All receptors come from a human donor with multiple sclerosis. CDR3s include the opening cysteine and the closing phenylalanine or tryptophan. D genes are given only for firm matches. The listing skips clone size in some rows; elsewhere it reads once, few, many or a size class.

J gene	D gene	V gene	clone size	CDR3 protein	CDR3 DNA
TRBJ2-1	NA	TRBV20-1	NA	CSARDYQSYNEQFF	TGCAGTGCTAGGGACTACCAATCCTACAATGAGCAGTTCTTC
TRBJ1-4	NA	TRBV28	NA	CASRALWANEKLFF	TGTGCCAGCAGGGCCCTGTGGGCTAATGAAAAACTGTTTTTT
TRBJ2-2	TRBD1	TRBV11-2	NA	CASSFSTGVHTGELFF	TGTGCCAGCAGCTTCAGTACAGGGGTACACACCGGGGAGCTGTTTTTT
TRBJ2-5	TRBD2	TRBV5-6	NA	CASSLMGLAGVETQYF	TGTGCCAGCAGCTTGATGGGACTAGCGGGAGTAGAGACCCAGTACTTC
TRBJ1-1	NA	TRBV2	NA	CASSGGQGLNEAFF	TGTGCCAGCAGTGGGGGACAAGGACTGAATGAAGCTTTCTTT
TRBJ2-7	TRBD2	TRBV6-5	NA	CASSYSFPAGGIIYEQYF	TGTGCCAGCAGTTACTCTTTCCCAGCGGGGGGGATCATATACGAGCAGTACTTC
TRBJ1-2	NA	TRBV23-1	NA	CASSQGPGKAGGYTF	TGCGCCAGCAGTCAAGGTCCTGGGAAAGCGGGTGGCTACACCTTC
TRBJ2-6	NA	TRBV6-1	NA	CASSEPGANVLTF	TGTGCCAGCAGTGAACCTGGGGCCAACGTCCTGACTTTC
TRBJ1-1	NA	TRBV30	NA	CAWDDGTYEAFF	TGTGCCTGGGACGATGGGACATATGAAGCTTTCTTT
TRBJ2-2	TRBD2	TRBV19	NA	CASRRRAGGSVAGELFF	TGTGCCAGTAGGCGTCGAGCGGGAGGGTCCGTCGCCGGGGAGCTGTTTTTT
TRBJ2-1	NA	TRBV4-1	NA	CASSQGGGEQFF	TGCGCCAGCAGCCAAGGTGGCGGTGAGCAGTTCTTC
TRBJ2-6	NA	TRBV28	NA	CASSLGGANVLTF	TGTGCCAGCAGTTTGGGTGGGGCCAACGTCCTGACTTTC
TRBJ1-4	NA	TRBV19	NA	CASSPGAGLEKLFF	TGTGCCAGTAGTCCCGGAGCGGGACTAGAAAAACTGTTTTTT
TRBJ2-3	TRBD1	TRBV3-1	NA	CASSQSWDRGRSLPHTQYF	TGTGCCAGCAGCCAATCATGGGACAGGGGGCGATCTTTACCACATACGCAGTATTTT
TRBJ2-7	NA	TRBV5-6	NA	CASSLPQDTYEQYF	TGTGCCAGCAGCTTGCCTCAGGATACCTACGAGCAGTACTTC
TRBJ2-5	NA	TRBV29-1	NA	CSVVGGYQETQYF	TGCAGCGTTGTCGGAGGGTACCAAGAGACCCAGTACTTC
TRBJ1-2	NA	TRBV5-4	NA	CASSSSGVGGFYGYTF	TGTGCCAGCAGCTCGTCCGGAGTCGGAGGGTTTTATGGCTACACCTTC
TRBJ1-5	NA	TRBV20-1	NA	CSASPFLVGQPQHF	TGCAGTGCTAGCCCTTTTCTTGTTGGTCAGCCCCAGCATTTT
TRBJ2-7	NA	TRBV20-1	NA	CSARVDYEQYF	TGCAGTGCCAGAGTAGATTACGAGCAGTACTTC
TRBJ1-5	TRBD1	TRBV20-1	NA	CSAKLQGGSNQPQHF	TGCAGTGCCAAATTACAGGGGGGTAGCAATCAGCCCCAGCATTTT
TRBJ1-5	TRBD1	TRBV2	NA	CASSVVGDSPRNQPQHF	TGTGCCAGCAGTGTCGTAGGGGACAGTCCCCGTAATCAGCCCCAGCATTTT
TRBJ1-4	TRBD1	TRBV11-2	NA	CASSLVWGQRGTNEKLFF	TGTGCCAGCAGCTTAGTTTGGGGACAGCGGGGCACTAATGAAAAACTGTTTTTT
TRBJ1-2	NA	TRBV29-1	NA	CSVAAQAPAGRQGSSGYTF	TGCAGCGTTGCCGCCCAGGCCCCCGCGGGACGGCAGGGATCGTCTGGCTACACCTTC
TRBJ2-7	TRBD2	TRBV20-1	once	CSARGGTSGDLYEQYF	TGCAGTGCTAGAGGAGGGACTAGCGGGGACCTCTACGAGCAGTACTTC
TRBJ1-5	NA	TRBV6-2/TRBV6-3	NA	CASSYVGELKPQHF	TGTGCCAGCAGTTACGTAGGGGAGCTCAAGCCCCAGCATTTT
TRBJ2-7	NA	TRBV5-1	NA	CASSFGGKSEQYF	TGCGCCAGCAGCTTTGGGGGGAAAAGCGAGCAGTACTTC
TRBJ1-5	NA	TRBV5-1	NA	CASSLGPGDQPQHF	TGCGCCAGCAGCTTGGGGCCAGGGGATCAGCCCCAGCATTTT
TRBJ1-1	TRBD1	TRBV7-3	NA	CASSSTTDRDRAFF	TGTGCCAGCAGCTCAACGACCGACAGGGATCGGGCTTTCTTT
TRBJ1-1	TRBD1	TRBV28	NA	CASRSRLSGTVNTEAFF	TGTGCCAGCAGGTCGCGTCTCTCCGGGACAGTGAACACTGAAGCTTTCTTT
TRBJ2-3	NA	TRBV6-1	NA	CASRSGFNTDTQYF	TGTGCCAGCAGAAGCGGGTTCAACACAGATACGCAGTATTTT
TRBJ2-1	TRBD1	TRBV4-3	NA	CASSQAGGEYNEQFF	TGCGCCAGCAGCCAAGCAGGGGGAGAATACAATGAGCAGTTCTTC
TRBJ2-5	TRBD1	TRBV10-2	NA	CASSDGTGEGTQYF	TGCGCCAGCAGTGATGGGACAGGAGAGGGGACCCAGTACTTC
TRBJ1-5	NA	TRBV20-1	NA	CSARDFNQPQHF	TGCAGTGCTAGAGACTTTAATCAGCCCCAGCATTTT
TRBJ2-7	TRBD2	TRBV9	NA	CASSVGSGASYEQYF	TGTGCCAGCAGCGTAGGCAGCGGGGCTTCCTACGAGCAGTACTTC
TRBJ1-1	NA	TRBV29-1	NA	CSVPEGNTEAFF	TGCAGCGTTCCAGAAGGGAACACTGAAGCTTTCTTT
TRBJ2-5	TRBD2	TRBV9	NA	CASSPPPGLASETQYF	TGTGCCAGCAGCCCTCCCCCCGGACTAGCCTCAGAGACCCAGTACTTC
TRBJ2-1	TRBD2	TRBV5-1	NA	CASSFGGLAGDEQFF	TGCGCCAGCAGCTTTGGAGGACTAGCGGGAGATGAGCAGTTCTTC
TRBJ1-2	NA	TRBV27	once	CASSLRGGRSRNGYTF	TGTGCCAGCAGTTTAAGGGGGGGCAGGTCGAGGAATGGCTACACCTTC
TRBJ1-2	NA	TRBV5-1	NA	CASSFEATNYGYTF	TGCGCCAGCAGCTTTGAGGCTACTAACTATGGCTACACCTTC
TRBJ1-1	TRBD1	TRBV5-4	NA	CASSWTGLGTEAFF	TGTGCCAGCAGCTGGACAGGGCTCGGCACTGAAGCTTTCTTT
TRBJ2-7	TRBD1	TRBV19	NA	CASSMWTGGAEQYF	TGTGCCAGTAGTATGTGGACAGGGGGCGCCGAGCAGTACTTC
TRBJ1-1	NA	TRBV6-5	NA	CASSTGTQAFF	TGTGCCAGCAGCACTGGGACACAAGCTTTCTTT
TRBJ1-1	NA	TRBV28	NA	CASSLSIRTEAFF	TGTGCCAGCAGTTTATCGATTAGGACTGAAGCTTTCTTT
TRBJ2-7	NA	TRBV6-2/TRBV6-3	NA	CASSHRRKSYEQYF	TGTGCCAGCAGCCACCGTAGGAAGAGTTACGAGCAGTACTTC
TRBJ2-5	NA	TRBV28	NA	CASSPLGGVQETQYF	TGTGCCAGCAGCCCTCTGGGCGGGGTCCAAGAGACCCAGTACTTC
TRBJ1-6	NA	TRBV28	NA	CASSFSSPLHF	TGTGCCAGCAGTTTTAGTTCACCCCTCCACTTT
TRBJ2-2	TRBD2	TRBV5-1	NA	CASSEGLAGVGELFF	TGCGCCAGCAGCGAGGGACTAGCGGGAGTCGGGGAGCTGTTTTTT
TRBJ2-5	NA	TRBV20-1	NA	CSATNRPFTAETQHF	TGCAGTGCAACCAACCGACCCTTTACGGCAGAGACCCAGCACTTC
TRBJ1-4	NA	TRBV6-1	NA	CASSTNLGSGVANEKLFF	TGTGCCAGCAGTACCAACCTGGGGTCAGGGGTTGCTAATGAAAAACTGTTTTTT
TRBJ1-1	NA	TRBV9	NA	CASSVDPNMNTEAFF	TGTGCCAGCAGCGTAGATCCGAATATGAACACTGAAGCTTTCTTT
TRBJ2-2	NA	TRBV6-6	NA	CASERGATGELFF	TGTGCCAGCGAGAGGGGTGCCACCGGGGAGCTGTTTTTT
TRBJ2-2	TRBD2	TRBV30	NA	CAWREPGLAGLTGTGELFF	TGTGCCTGGAGGGAACCGGGACTAGCGGGGCTAACAGGGACCGGGGAGCTGTTTTTT
TRBJ1-1	NA	TRBV13	NA	CASSSFSRDALFTEAFF	TGTGCCAGCAGCTCTTTCTCCAGGGACGCGTTGTTCACTGAAGCTTTCTTT